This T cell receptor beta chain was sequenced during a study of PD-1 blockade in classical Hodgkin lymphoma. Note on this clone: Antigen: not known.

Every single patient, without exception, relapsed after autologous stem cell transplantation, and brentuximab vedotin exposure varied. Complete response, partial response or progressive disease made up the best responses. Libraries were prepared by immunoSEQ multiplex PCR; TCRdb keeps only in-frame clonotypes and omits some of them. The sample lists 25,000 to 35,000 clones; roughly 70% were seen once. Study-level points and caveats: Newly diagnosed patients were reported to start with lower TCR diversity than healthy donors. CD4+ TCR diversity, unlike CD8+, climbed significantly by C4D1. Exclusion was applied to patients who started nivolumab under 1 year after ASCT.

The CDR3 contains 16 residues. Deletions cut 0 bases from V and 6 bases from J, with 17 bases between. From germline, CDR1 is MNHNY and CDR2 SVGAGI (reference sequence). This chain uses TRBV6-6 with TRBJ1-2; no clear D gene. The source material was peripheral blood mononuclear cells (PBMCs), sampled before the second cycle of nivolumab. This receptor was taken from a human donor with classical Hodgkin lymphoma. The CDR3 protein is CASSYSRSGFRDGYTF. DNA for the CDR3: TGTGCCAGCAGTTACTCGAGGTCGGGGTTTAGGGATGGCTACACCTTC.